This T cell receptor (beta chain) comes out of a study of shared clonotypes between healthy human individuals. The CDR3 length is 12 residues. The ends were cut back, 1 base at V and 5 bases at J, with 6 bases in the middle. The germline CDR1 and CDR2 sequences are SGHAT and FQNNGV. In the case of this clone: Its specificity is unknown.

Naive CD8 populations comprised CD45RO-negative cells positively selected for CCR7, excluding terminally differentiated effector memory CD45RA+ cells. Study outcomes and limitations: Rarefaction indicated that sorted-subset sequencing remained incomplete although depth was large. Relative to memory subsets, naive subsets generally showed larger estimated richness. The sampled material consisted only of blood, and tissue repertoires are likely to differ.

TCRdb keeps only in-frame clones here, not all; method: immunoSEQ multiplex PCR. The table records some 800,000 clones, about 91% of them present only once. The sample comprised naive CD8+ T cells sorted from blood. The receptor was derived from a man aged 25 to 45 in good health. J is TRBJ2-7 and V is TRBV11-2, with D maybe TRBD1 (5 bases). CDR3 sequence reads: CASSLGQHEQYF. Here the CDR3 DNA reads TGTGCCAGCAGCTTAGGACAGCACGAGCAGTACTTC.